This T cell receptor beta chain was found in a study of blood T cells in healthy people across ages. A second PCR, run for 7 to 11 cycles, used a sample-barcoded 5' primer plus a J-beta primer mix. TCRdb reprocessed the 5' RACE reads via MiXCR and lists one record per CDR3 protein. The sample has roughly 680,000 distinct CDR3 sequences, 49% seen once. The table lists this clonotype with a few counts. The CDR3 runs to 15 residues. The J gene is TRBJ2-5, the V gene TRBV21-1; the D segment call TRBD1 is taken from the table without a DNA check. TRBV21-1 is designated a pseudogene. The material sequenced was blood. The clonotype was recovered from a woman between 55 and 75 years old in good health. The CDR3 DNA reads as TGTGCCAGCAGCAAGGACAGGATTCCTCTAGGGGAGCAGTACTTC. Amino acid sequence: CASSKDRIPLGEQYF.